Below are 12 T cell receptor beta chains sequenced from a single sample in a study of human T cells and chemical hapten exposure (dated by TCRdb to about 2021). Library preparation employed RACE. Data came from a NextSeq 500. The public reads were run again by TCRdb, first through fastp at Q25 and then through MiXCR, and only productive beta chains were kept. Entries are consolidated by CDR3 protein sequence, retaining the most common genes and DNA. The sample includes roughly 160,000 distinct CDR3 sequences, with roughly 15% observed a single time. Approximately 1.5% of the sample is taken by the ten largest. The intended sense of this specimen's time point label: patch test 1, 2 weeks after DPC sensitization. The treatment or condition tag for this specimen amounts to: therapeutic diphenylcyclopropenone sensitization with weekly scalp DPC. The input for sequencing was whole blood, taken in connection with sensitization to the hapten diphenylcyclopropenone (DPC). These receptors were collected from a woman aged 25 to 39 with alopecia areata. Some clones in this sample may be carry-over from other donors' samples.

J is TRBJ2-3 and V is TRBV9; D not certain. The germline V and J ends were trimmed by 0 bases and 9 bases, with 8 bases remaining between them. From germline, CDR1 is SGDLS and CDR2 YYNGEE. The CDR3 consists of 12 residues. The CDR3 region is CASSVGERTQYF. DNA of the CDR3: TGTGCCAGCAGCGTAGGAGAAAGGACGCAGTATTTT.

In this sample, this clonotype turned up a few times. This rearrangement joins TRBV20-1 to TRBJ2-1; no clear D. Trimming took 3 bases from V and 4 from J, leaving 4 bases between them. CDR3 length: 11 residues. Per the germline V gene, CDR1 is DFQATT and CDR2 is SNEGSKA (reference sequence). This CDR3 is CSASRYNEQFF. DNA of the CDR3: TGCAGTGCTAGTCGGTACAATGAGCAGTTCTTC.

About this clonotype: A read error may produce the germline difference seen at one junction end. The chain is built from TRBV9 and TRBJ2-7; TRBD2 is a possible D gene (6 bases). In germline, CDR1 is SGDLS, CDR2 YYNGEE. The CDR3 runs to 15 residues. CDR3 amino acids: CTSSVGSSTSYEQYF. The CDR3 nucleotides are TGTACCAGCAGCGTAGGCTCCTCGACTAGCTACGAGCAGTACTTC.

This rearrangement joins TRBV29-1 to TRBJ2-1, with D perhaps matching TRBD1 (5 bases). The ends were cut back, 4 bases at V and 4 bases at J, with 14 bases in the middle. Germline V CDR1 and CDR2: SQVTM, ANQGSEA. The CDR3 length is 14 residues. The CDR3 sequence: CSVAVTDLYNEQFF. CDR3 in DNA: TGCAGCGTTGCGGTGACAGACCTATACAATGAGCAGTTCTTC.

The gene calls are TRBV18 and TRBJ2-5; D gene uncertain. CDR1 is KGHSH, CDR2 LQKENI, per germline. CDR3 length equals 15 residues. Trimming took off 2 bases at V and 0 bases at J, with 10 bases between the two ends. The CDR3 here is CASSPFDGYQETQYF. As DNA, the CDR3 is TGTGCCAGCTCACCATTCGACGGGTACCAAGAGACCCAGTACTTC. Together with reference TRBV18 and TRBJ2-5, the CDR3 gives the full variable domain: NAGVMQNPRHLVRRRGQEARLRCSPMKGHSHVYWYRQLPEEGLKFMVYLQKENIIDESGMPKERFSAEFPKEGPSILRIQQVVRGDSAAYFCASSPFDGYQETQYFGPGTRLLVL.

This chain links TRBV20-1 with TRBJ2-7; 9 bases align to TRBD2. The CDR3 length is 14 residues. Germline CDR1 DFQATT, CDR2 SNEGSKA (reference sequence). V shed 3 bases and J 1 base; nucleotides not matched to a gene: 4. CDR3 region: CSASFLAGSYEQYF. The CDR3 DNA reads TGCAGTGCTAGTTTCCTAGCGGGATCCTACGAGCAGTACTTC.

This clonotype was recorded a few times. This chain joins TRBV18 and TRBJ1-1, with D perhaps matching TRBD1 (6 bases). CDR3 length: 13 residues. V was trimmed by 2 bases and J by 5 bases, leaving 9 bases between them. CDR1 is KGHSH, CDR2 LQKENI, per germline. In DNA form, the CDR3 reads TGTGCCAGCTCACCAAGCAGGGGTACTGAAGCTTTCTTT. Its translation is CASSPSRGTEAFF.

This clonotype has a handful of counts. J is TRBJ2-5 and V is TRBV12-5; unclear D gene. This CDR3 has 14 amino acids. The V end was cut by 1 base, the J end by 5 bases, with 11 bases between. Germline V gene data show CDR1 as LGHNT and CDR2 as FRNRAP. This CDR3 reads CASGLDSVRETQYF. The CDR3 coding sequence is TGTGCTAGTGGTTTGGATTCTGTCCGCGAGACCCAGTACTTC. The variable domain in full, completed from reference TRBV12-5 and TRBJ2-5, reads DARVTQTPRHKVTEMGQEVTMRCQPILGHNTVFWYRQTMMQGLELLAYFRNRAPLDDSGMPKDRFSAEMPDATLATLKIQPSEPRDSAVYFCASGLDSVRETQYFGPGTRLLVL.

This clonotype has more than one count but fewer than ten. CDR3 nucleotide sequence: TGTGCCAGCAGCCAGGTCGGCACCCAAGAGACCCAGTACTTC. Protein product: CASSQVGTQETQYF. The chain combines TRBV5-4 with TRBJ2-5; D remains unclear. This CDR3 is 14 amino acids long. The germline V gene encodes CDR1 SGHNT and CDR2 YYREEE (reference sequence). V shed 4 bases and J shed 1 base, with 11 bases lying between them.

The table lists this clonotype with a few counts. The V and J genes are TRBV4-1 and TRBJ2-1, with 9 bases matching TRBD2. With V trimmed by 2 bases and J by 2 bases, 7 bases remained unmatched. Germline assignment: CDR1 MGHRA and CDR2 YSYEKL. The length of the CDR3 is 17 residues. CDR3 bases: TGCGCCAGCAGCCAATTCGTCAGCGGGAGGCCCTACAATGAGCAGTTCTTC. This gives the protein CASSQFVSGRPYNEQFF.

The table lists this clonotype with many counts. The chain has TRBV7-2 and TRBJ2-1; 12 nucleotides match TRBD2. The CDR3 is 15 amino acids. The junction had 5 bases not matched to a gene; V was cut back by 7 bases and J by 4 bases. From germline, CDR1 is SGHTA and CDR2 FQGNSA. The CDR3 is CASTPTSGGYNEQFF. CDR3 DNA: TGTGCCAGCACCCCGACTAGCGGGGGTTACAATGAGCAGTTCTTC.

This clonotype has at least ten counts. This rearrangement joins TRBV20-1 to TRBJ2-1; TRBD2 matches at 15 bases. Germline V CDR1 and CDR2: DFQATT, SNEGSKA (reference sequence). The CDR3 covers 15 residues. V lost 1 base, J lost 8 bases, and 3 bases stayed unmatched. In DNA, the CDR3 is TGCAGTGCTAGAGGGACTAGCGGGAGGGCCTATGAGCAGTTCTTC. Amino acids: CSARGTSGRAYEQFF.